This TCR beta chain was captured by sequencing in a study of blood T cell repertoires in COVID-19. As originally analysed: Reference gene primer amplification yielded estimated nucleated cell counts. The data were produced by immunoSEQ multiplex PCR, yet TCRdb's version contains in-frame clones alone and is incomplete. The V and J calls and clone size are taken from that table; D and trimming were inferred from the DNA. The repertoire holds around 98,000 clones, with roughly nine tenths as singletons. Germline V gene lookup returns CDR1 SGHNT and CDR2 YYREEE (reference sequence). This CDR3 region has 17 residues. V shed 1 base, J shed 4 bases, and the junction held 7 bases outside the gene matches.

The sequenced sample consisted of peripheral blood. The sequence was collected from a man between 65 and 80 years old with acute or convalescent COVID-19. The gene calls are TRBV5-4 and TRBJ2-6, with 8 bases aligning to TRBD2. The CDR3 DNA follows: TGTGCCAGCAGCTTGTGGCGGGGGGCGAGCGGGGCCAACGTCCTGACTTTC. As protein: CASSLWRGASGANVLTF.